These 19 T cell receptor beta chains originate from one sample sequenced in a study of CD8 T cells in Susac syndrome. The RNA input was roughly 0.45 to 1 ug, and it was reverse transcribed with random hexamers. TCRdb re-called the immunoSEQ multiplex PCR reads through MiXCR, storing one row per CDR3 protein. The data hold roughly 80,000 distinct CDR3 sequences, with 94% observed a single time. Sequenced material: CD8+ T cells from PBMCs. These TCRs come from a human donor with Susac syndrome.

The CDR3 here is CASRPTGTERPQHF. CDR3 coding DNA: TGTGCCAGCAGACCTACCGGGACCGAGAGGCCCCAGCATTTT. The gene calls are TRBV2 and TRBJ1-5; D perhaps matches TRBD1 (5 bases). Looked up from germline, CDR1 is SNHLY and CDR2 is FYNNEI. This CDR3 is 14 amino acids long. The V end was cut by 6 bases, the J end by 9 bases, with 18 bases between.

Here the CDR3 DNA reads TGCGCCAGCAGCGCACACCGGGACAGTCCAACCTACGAGCAGTACTTC. Amino acid sequence: CASSAHRDSPTYEQYF. This sequence joins TRBV10-1 and TRBJ2-7; 7 bases align to TRBD1. V was clipped by 6 bases and J by 2 bases; unmatched bases: 13. Germline V gene data show CDR1 as WNHNN and CDR2 as SYGVQD (reference sequence). The CDR3 sequence is 16 residues long.

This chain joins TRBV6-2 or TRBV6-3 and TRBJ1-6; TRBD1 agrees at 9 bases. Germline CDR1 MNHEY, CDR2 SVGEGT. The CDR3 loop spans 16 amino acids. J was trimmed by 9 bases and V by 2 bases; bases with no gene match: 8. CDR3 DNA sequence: TGTGCCAGCAGTTACGACAGGGGGGACGGGATTTCACCCCTCCACTTT. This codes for CASSYDRGDGISPLHF.

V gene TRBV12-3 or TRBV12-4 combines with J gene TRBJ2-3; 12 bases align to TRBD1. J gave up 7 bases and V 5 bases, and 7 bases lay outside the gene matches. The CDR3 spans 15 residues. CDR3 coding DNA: TGTGCCAGCAGTCCGGGACAGGGGGCGATGTATACGCAGTATTTT. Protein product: CASSPGQGAMYTQYF.

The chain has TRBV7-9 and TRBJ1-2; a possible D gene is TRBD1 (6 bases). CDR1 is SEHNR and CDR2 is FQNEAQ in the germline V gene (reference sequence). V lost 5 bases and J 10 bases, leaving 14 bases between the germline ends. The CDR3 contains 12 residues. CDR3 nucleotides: TGTGCCAGCAGCGGGGACGCAGGGGTCTACACCTTC. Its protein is CASSGDAGVYTF.

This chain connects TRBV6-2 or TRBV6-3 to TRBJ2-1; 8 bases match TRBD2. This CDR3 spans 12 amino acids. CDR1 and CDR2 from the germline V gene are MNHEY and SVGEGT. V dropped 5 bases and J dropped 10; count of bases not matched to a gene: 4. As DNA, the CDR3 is TGTGCCAGCAGTCAATTAGCGGGAGAGCAGTTCTTC. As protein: CASSQLAGEQFF.

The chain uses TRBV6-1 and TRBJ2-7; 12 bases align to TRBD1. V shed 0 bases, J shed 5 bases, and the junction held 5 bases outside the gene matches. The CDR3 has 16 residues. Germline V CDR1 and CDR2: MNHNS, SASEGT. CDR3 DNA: TGTGCCAGCAGTGAAGCGTCGGGACAGGGGGCCCACGAGCAGTACTTC. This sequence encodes CASSEASGQGAHEQYF.

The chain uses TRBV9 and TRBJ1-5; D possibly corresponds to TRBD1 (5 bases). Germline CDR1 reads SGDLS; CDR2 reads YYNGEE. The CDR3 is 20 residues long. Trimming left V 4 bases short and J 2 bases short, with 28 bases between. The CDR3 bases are TGTGCCAGCAGCCTCCTTCAGAAGGGGAGGGGTGGTTTGGGCAATCAGCCCCAGCATTTT. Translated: CASSLLQKGRGGLGNQPQHF.

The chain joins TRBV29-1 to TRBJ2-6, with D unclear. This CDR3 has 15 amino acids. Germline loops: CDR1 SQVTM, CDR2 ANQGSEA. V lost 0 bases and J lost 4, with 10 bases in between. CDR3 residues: CSVEDRVSGANVLTF. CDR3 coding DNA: TGCAGCGTTGAAGATCGGGTGAGCGGGGCCAACGTCCTGACTTTC.

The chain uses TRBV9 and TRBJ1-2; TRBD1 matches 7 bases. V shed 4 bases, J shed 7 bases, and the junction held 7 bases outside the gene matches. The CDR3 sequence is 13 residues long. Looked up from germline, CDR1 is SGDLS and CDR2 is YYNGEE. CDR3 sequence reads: CASSLLGTAGYTF. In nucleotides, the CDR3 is TGTGCCAGCAGCCTCCTCGGGACAGCTGGCTACACCTTC. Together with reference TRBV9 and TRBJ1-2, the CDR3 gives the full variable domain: DSGVTQTPKHLITATGQRVTLRCSPRSGDLSVYWYQQSLDQGLQFLIQYYNGEERAKGNILERFSAQQFPDLHSELNLSSLELGDSALYFCASSLLGTAGYTFGSGTRLTVV.

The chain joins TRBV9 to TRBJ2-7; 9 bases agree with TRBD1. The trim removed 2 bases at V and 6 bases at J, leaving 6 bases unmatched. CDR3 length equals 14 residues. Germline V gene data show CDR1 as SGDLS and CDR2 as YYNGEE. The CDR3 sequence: CASSVEQGATEQYF. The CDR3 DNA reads TGTGCCAGCAGCGTGGAACAGGGGGCGACCGAGCAGTACTTC.

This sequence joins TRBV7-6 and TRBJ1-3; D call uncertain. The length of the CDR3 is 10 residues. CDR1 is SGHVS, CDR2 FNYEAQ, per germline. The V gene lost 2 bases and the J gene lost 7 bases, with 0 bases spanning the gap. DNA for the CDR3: TGTGCCAGCAGCTTAAACACCATATATTTT. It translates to CASSLNTIYF. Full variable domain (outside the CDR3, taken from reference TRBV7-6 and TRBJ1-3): GAGVSQSPRYKVTKRGQDVALRCDPISGHVSLYWYRQALGQGPEFLTYFNYEAQQDKSGLPNDRFSAERPEGSISTLTIQRTEQRDSAMYRCASSLNTIYFGEGSWLTVV.

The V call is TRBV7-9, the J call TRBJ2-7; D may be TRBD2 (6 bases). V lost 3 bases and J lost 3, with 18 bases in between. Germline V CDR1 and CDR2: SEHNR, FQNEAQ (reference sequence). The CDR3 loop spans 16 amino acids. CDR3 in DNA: TGTGCCAGCAGCTTCCCGGGACTCTTGAGGAACTACGAGCAGTACTTC. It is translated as CASSFPGLLRNYEQYF.

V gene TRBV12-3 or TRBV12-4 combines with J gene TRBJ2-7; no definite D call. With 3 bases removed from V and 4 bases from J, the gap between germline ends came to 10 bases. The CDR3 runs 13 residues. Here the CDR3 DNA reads TGTGCCAGCAGTTTCGCGGCTTTATACGAGCAGTACTTC. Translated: CASSFAALYEQYF.

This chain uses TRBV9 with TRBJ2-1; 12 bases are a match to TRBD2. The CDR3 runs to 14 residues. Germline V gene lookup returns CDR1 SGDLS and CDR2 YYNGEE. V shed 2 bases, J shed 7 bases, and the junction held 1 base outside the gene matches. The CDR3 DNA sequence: TGTGCCAGCAGCGTGACTAGCGGGGGTAATGAGCAGTTCTTC. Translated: CASSVTSGGNEQFF.

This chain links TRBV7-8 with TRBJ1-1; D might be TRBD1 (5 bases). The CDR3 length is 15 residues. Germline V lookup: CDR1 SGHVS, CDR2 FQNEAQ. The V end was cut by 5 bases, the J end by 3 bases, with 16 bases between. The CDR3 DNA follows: TGTGCCAGCAGCCCCGGTGGGCAGGGTGACACTGAAGCTTTCTTT. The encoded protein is CASSPGGQGDTEAFF.

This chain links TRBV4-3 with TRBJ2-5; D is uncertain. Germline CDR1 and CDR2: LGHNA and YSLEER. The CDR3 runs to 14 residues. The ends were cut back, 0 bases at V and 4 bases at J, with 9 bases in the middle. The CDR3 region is CASSQDSLGETQYF. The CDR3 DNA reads TGCGCCAGCAGCCAAGATTCTCTCGGAGAGACCCAGTACTTC.

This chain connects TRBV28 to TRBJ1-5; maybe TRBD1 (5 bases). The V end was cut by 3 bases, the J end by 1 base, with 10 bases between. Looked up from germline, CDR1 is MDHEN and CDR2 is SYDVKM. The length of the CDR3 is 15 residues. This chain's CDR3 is CASSLGDGSNQPQHF. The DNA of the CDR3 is TGTGCCAGCAGTTTGGGGGACGGAAGCAATCAGCCCCAGCATTTT.

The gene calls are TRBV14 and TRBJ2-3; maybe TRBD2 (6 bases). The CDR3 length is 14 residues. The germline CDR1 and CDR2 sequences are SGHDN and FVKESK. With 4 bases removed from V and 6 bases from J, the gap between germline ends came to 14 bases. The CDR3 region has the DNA TGTGCCAGCAGCCTCAGGGCAGGGAGGGATACGCAGTATTTT. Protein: CASSLRAGRDTQYF.